Listed below are T cell receptor beta chains from one sample, sequenced in a study of Graves' ophthalmopathy and Graves' hyperthyroidism. MiXCR, applied by TCRdb to the multiplex PCR reads, yields one record per CDR3 protein. The repertoire holds some 350,000 distinct CDR3 sequences, with about a sixth as singletons. The sample comprised peripheral blood. The receptor set was obtained from an adult woman with stable Graves' hyperthyroidism. CDR3s include the opening cysteine and the closing phenylalanine or tryptophan. The order of the fields is J gene, D gene, clone size, V gene, CDR3 protein, CDR3 DNA. The D gene is left open where the match is weak. Expanded clones are given a class, and other clones once, few, many or no size at all.

j_gene: TRBJ1-2; d_gene: NA; abundance: NA; v_gene: TRBV7-8; CDR3aa: CASSLGAPELYGYTF; CDR3nt: TGTGCCAGCAGCTTAGGGGCTCCCGAACTCTATGGCTACACCTTC
j_gene: TRBJ2-3; d_gene: NA; abundance: few; v_gene: TRBV11-2; CDR3aa: CASSPPGPTDTQYF; CDR3nt: TGTGCCAGCAGCCCCCCGGGCCCAACCGATACGCAGTATTTT
j_gene: TRBJ1-1; d_gene: NA; abundance: NA; v_gene: TRBV12-3/TRBV12-4; CDR3aa: CASSVRGTVNTEAFF; CDR3nt: TGTGCCAGCAGTGTACGAGGGACGGTGAACACTGAAGCTTTCTTT
j_gene: TRBJ1-2; d_gene: NA; abundance: few; v_gene: TRBV12-3/TRBV12-4; CDR3aa: CASSFHREGYTF; CDR3nt: TGTGCCAGCAGTTTTCACAGGGAAGGCTACACCTTC
j_gene: TRBJ2-7; d_gene: NA; abundance: many; v_gene: TRBV30; CDR3aa: CAWSVSITTPEQYF; CDR3nt: TGTGCCTGGAGTGTCTCCATAACAACTCCGGAGCAGTACTTC
j_gene: TRBJ1-5; d_gene: NA; abundance: NA; v_gene: TRBV11-2; CDR3aa: CASSLGGGTIVNQPQHF; CDR3nt: TGTGCCAGCAGCTTAGGAGGGGGAACTATTGTCAATCAGCCCCAGCATTTT
j_gene: TRBJ1-2; d_gene: TRBD1; abundance: NA; v_gene: TRBV28; CDR3aa: CASSQQPGQGASYTF; CDR3nt: TGTGCCAGCAGTCAACAACCGGGACAGGGGGCTAGCTACACCTTC
j_gene: TRBJ2-7; d_gene: NA; abundance: NA; v_gene: TRBV7-2; CDR3aa: CASSLRWSGGEQYF; CDR3nt: TGTGCCAGCAGCTTAAGGTGGTCGGGTGGCGAGCAGTACTTC
j_gene: TRBJ2-1; d_gene: NA; abundance: many; v_gene: TRBV24-1; CDR3aa: CATSEPKESSYNEQFF; CDR3nt: TGTGCCACCAGTGAACCTAAGGAGAGCTCCTACAATGAGCAGTTCTTC
j_gene: TRBJ2-5; d_gene: NA; abundance: many; v_gene: TRBV20-1; CDR3aa: CSARGDRSQETQYF; CDR3nt: TGCAGTGCTAGAGGCGACAGATCCCAAGAGACCCAGTACTTC
j_gene: TRBJ2-7; d_gene: NA; abundance: many; v_gene: TRBV28; CDR3aa: CASSFWGTDYEQYF; CDR3nt: TGTGCCAGCAGTTTTTGGGGGACGGACTACGAGCAGTACTTC
j_gene: TRBJ1-2; d_gene: NA; abundance: few; v_gene: TRBV5-6; CDR3aa: CASSSWGYGYTF; CDR3nt: TGTGCCAGCAGCTCCTGGGGCTATGGCTACACCTTC
j_gene: TRBJ1-2; d_gene: NA; abundance: many; v_gene: TRBV7-9; CDR3aa: CASSQQDSFYGYTF; CDR3nt: TGTGCCAGCAGCCAACAAGACAGTTTCTATGGCTACACCTTC
j_gene: TRBJ1-5; d_gene: NA; abundance: many; v_gene: TRBV19; CDR3aa: CASSPTGVNQPQHF; CDR3nt: TGTGCCAGTAGCCCTACGGGGGTGAATCAGCCCCAGCATTTT
j_gene: TRBJ2-5; d_gene: NA; abundance: NA; v_gene: TRBV2; CDR3aa: CASRRGPQETQYF; CDR3nt: TGTGCCAGCAGACGCGGCCCCCAAGAGACCCAGTACTTC
j_gene: TRBJ1-5; d_gene: NA; abundance: many; v_gene: TRBV6-1; CDR3aa: CASSETFNQPQHF; CDR3nt: TGTGCCAGCAGTGAAACCTTTAATCAGCCCCAGCATTTT
j_gene: TRBJ2-7; d_gene: NA; abundance: many; v_gene: TRBV11-2; CDR3aa: CASSLEVTGGSYEQYF; CDR3nt: TGTGCCAGCAGCTTAGAAGTAACAGGAGGCTCCTACGAGCAGTACTTC
j_gene: TRBJ2-2; d_gene: TRBD2; abundance: few; v_gene: TRBV20-1; CDR3aa: CSAKGEGRAHTGELFF; CDR3nt: TGCAGTGCTAAAGGGGAGGGGAGGGCCCACACCGGGGAGCTGTTTTTT
j_gene: TRBJ1-3; d_gene: NA; abundance: NA; v_gene: TRBV7-9; CDR3aa: CAQSKDLGNTIYF; CDR3nt: TGTGCCCAGAGTAAAGACCTTGGAAACACCATATATTTT
j_gene: TRBJ2-5; d_gene: TRBD2; abundance: many; v_gene: TRBV7-2; CDR3aa: CASSLARGGPNF; CDR3nt: TGTGCCAGCAGCTTAGCGCGCGGGGGTCCAAACTTC
j_gene: TRBJ2-7; d_gene: NA; abundance: NA; v_gene: TRBV6-1; CDR3aa: CASSGRDPITYEQYF; CDR3nt: TGTGCCAGCAGTGGCCGGGACCCTATAACCTACGAGCAGTACTTC
j_gene: TRBJ1-1; d_gene: NA; abundance: many; v_gene: TRBV10-3; CDR3aa: CAISESLVMNTEAFF; CDR3nt: TGTGCCATCAGTGAGTCATTAGTCATGAACACTGAAGCTTTCTTT
j_gene: TRBJ2-7; d_gene: TRBD1; abundance: NA; v_gene: TRBV28; CDR3aa: CASSSPGQGVRSYEQYF; CDR3nt: TGTGCCAGCAGTTCTCCGGGACAGGGGGTAAGATCCTACGAGCAGTACTTC
j_gene: TRBJ1-5; d_gene: NA; abundance: many; v_gene: TRBV28; CDR3aa: CASSSPRSALGNQPQHF; CDR3nt: TGTGCCAGCAGTTCCCCCCGTAGCGCGTTGGGCAATCAGCCCCAGCATTTT
j_gene: TRBJ2-5; d_gene: TRBD2; abundance: NA; v_gene: TRBV4-2; CDR3aa: CASSRDSGRANPARETQYF; CDR3nt: TGTGCCAGCAGCCGAGATAGCGGGAGGGCAAATCCCGCGAGGGAGACCCAGTACTTC
j_gene: TRBJ2-3; d_gene: NA; abundance: once; v_gene: TRBV6-5; CDR3aa: CASSSVGAGADTQYF; CDR3nt: TGTGCCAGCAGTTCGGTCGGGGCTGGCGCAGATACGCAGTATTTT
j_gene: TRBJ1-3; d_gene: NA; abundance: few; v_gene: TRBV30; CDR3aa: CACARGNTIYF; CDR3nt: TGTGCCTGCGCAAGGGGAAACACCATATATTTT
j_gene: TRBJ2-2; d_gene: TRBD1; abundance: many; v_gene: TRBV12-3/TRBV12-4; CDR3aa: CASSETGGTTGELFF; CDR3nt: TGTGCCAGCAGTGAGACAGGGGGGACGACCGGGGAGCTGTTTTTT
j_gene: TRBJ2-7; d_gene: NA; abundance: few; v_gene: TRBV14; CDR3aa: CASSQDRGISNEQYF; CDR3nt: TGTGCCAGCAGCCAAGATCGGGGGATCAGCAACGAGCAGTACTTC
j_gene: TRBJ2-6; d_gene: NA; abundance: few; v_gene: TRBV11-1; CDR3aa: CASSWAGHSGANVLTF; CDR3nt: TGTGCCAGCAGCTGGGCAGGGCACTCTGGGGCCAACGTCCTGACTTTC
j_gene: TRBJ1-1; d_gene: NA; abundance: many; v_gene: TRBV12-3/TRBV12-4; CDR3aa: CASSPSMNTEAFF; CDR3nt: TGTGCCAGCAGTCCCTCTATGAACACTGAAGCTTTCTTT
j_gene: TRBJ2-2; d_gene: NA; abundance: NA; v_gene: TRBV28; CDR3aa: CATQGQNTGELFF; CDR3nt: TGTGCCACCCAAGGACAGAACACCGGGGAGCTGTTTTTT
j_gene: TRBJ2-7; d_gene: NA; abundance: NA; v_gene: TRBV20-1; CDR3aa: CSATDRIWEQYF; CDR3nt: TGCAGTGCTACGGACAGAATCTGGGAGCAGTACTTC
j_gene: TRBJ2-7; d_gene: TRBD2; abundance: many; v_gene: TRBV20-1; CDR3aa: CSARDWPAGLGNEQYF; CDR3nt: TGCAGTGCTAGAGATTGGCCAGCGGGGCTCGGGAACGAGCAGTACTTC
j_gene: TRBJ2-2; d_gene: TRBD2; abundance: many; v_gene: TRBV7-9; CDR3aa: CARGGTPNTGELFF; CDR3nt: TGTGCCAGGGGGGGGACCCCAAACACCGGGGAGCTGTTTTTT
j_gene: TRBJ2-7; d_gene: NA; abundance: many; v_gene: TRBV20-1; CDR3aa: CSARDRDRTYEQYF; CDR3nt: TGCAGTGCTAGAGATCGAGACAGGACCTACGAGCAGTACTTC
j_gene: TRBJ1-1; d_gene: TRBD1; abundance: many; v_gene: TRBV10-3; CDR3aa: CAISETGGDTEAFF; CDR3nt: TGTGCCATCAGTGAGACAGGGGGAGACACTGAAGCTTTCTTT
j_gene: TRBJ2-7; d_gene: NA; abundance: many; v_gene: TRBV7-8; CDR3aa: CASSLSGAYEQYF; CDR3nt: TGTGCCAGCAGCTTATCGGGAGCCTACGAGCAGTACTTC
j_gene: TRBJ1-1; d_gene: NA; abundance: NA; v_gene: TRBV30; CDR3aa: CAWSAPLGQTRGEAFF; CDR3nt: TGTGCCTGGAGTGCCCCGCTCGGGCAAACGAGGGGAGAAGCTTTCTTT
j_gene: TRBJ1-5; d_gene: TRBD1; abundance: many; v_gene: TRBV6-2/TRBV6-3; CDR3aa: CASSYWEPWTGQQPQHF; CDR3nt: TGTGCCAGCAGTTATTGGGAGCCCTGGACAGGGCAACAGCCCCAGCATTTT
j_gene: TRBJ1-2; d_gene: NA; abundance: many; v_gene: TRBV27; CDR3aa: CASSLWANYGYTF; CDR3nt: TGTGCCAGCAGTTTATGGGCTAACTATGGCTACACCTTC
j_gene: TRBJ1-5; d_gene: NA; abundance: NA; v_gene: TRBV6-1; CDR3aa: CASSEAVRGGQPQHF; CDR3nt: TGTGCCAGCAGTGAAGCGGTAAGGGGGGGTCAGCCCCAGCATTTT
j_gene: TRBJ2-4; d_gene: TRBD2; abundance: NA; v_gene: TRBV20-1; CDR3aa: CSAPSTSGSNIQYF; CDR3nt: TGCAGTGCCCCCTCGACTAGCGGGTCAAACATTCAGTACTTC
j_gene: TRBJ2-7; d_gene: NA; abundance: NA; v_gene: TRBV6-2/TRBV6-3; CDR3aa: CASSGLSVGEQYF; CDR3nt: TGTGCCAGTTCAGGACTGAGTGTGGGCGAGCAGTACTTC
j_gene: TRBJ1-3; d_gene: NA; abundance: few; v_gene: TRBV3-1; CDR3aa: CASSQAGSGNTIYF; CDR3nt: TGTGCCAGCAGCCAAGCAGGGTCCGGTAACACCATATATTTT
j_gene: TRBJ1-2; d_gene: TRBD1; abundance: NA; v_gene: TRBV12-3/TRBV12-4; CDR3aa: CASSLGQGAIVYGYTF; CDR3nt: TGTGCCAGCAGTTTAGGACAGGGGGCCATCGTCTATGGCTACACCTTC
j_gene: TRBJ2-6; d_gene: NA; abundance: NA; v_gene: TRBV28; CDR3aa: CASSWTNSGANVLTF; CDR3nt: TGTGCCAGCAGTTGGACAAACTCTGGGGCCAACGTCCTGACTTTC
j_gene: TRBJ2-2; d_gene: TRBD1; abundance: many; v_gene: TRBV12-3/TRBV12-4; CDR3aa: CASSFRQGANGELFF; CDR3nt: TGTGCCAGCAGCTTCCGACAGGGGGCAAACGGGGAGCTGTTTTTT
j_gene: TRBJ2-7; d_gene: TRBD2; abundance: many; v_gene: TRBV9; CDR3aa: CANSLGLVGYEQYF; CDR3nt: TGTGCCAACAGCTTGGGACTAGTGGGCTACGAGCAGTACTTC
j_gene: TRBJ1-2; d_gene: NA; abundance: NA; v_gene: TRBV11-2; CDR3aa: CASSFAAYGYTF; CDR3nt: TGTGCCAGCAGCTTTGCCGCCTATGGCTACACCTTC
j_gene: TRBJ2-4; d_gene: NA; abundance: NA; v_gene: TRBV19; CDR3aa: CASSIRDINIQYF; CDR3nt: TGTGCCAGTAGTATCCGGGACATAAACATTCAGTACTTC
j_gene: TRBJ1-2; d_gene: NA; abundance: many; v_gene: TRBV6-2/TRBV6-3; CDR3aa: CASRPMDTLYGYTF; CDR3nt: TGTGCCAGCAGACCGATGGACACCCTCTATGGCTACACCTTC
j_gene: TRBJ2-7; d_gene: TRBD1; abundance: many; v_gene: TRBV7-9; CDR3aa: CASSSTGTGWIWQYF; CDR3nt: TGTGCCAGCAGTTCGACCGGGACAGGGTGGATTTGGCAGTACTTC
j_gene: TRBJ1-2; d_gene: NA; abundance: many; v_gene: TRBV29-1; CDR3aa: CSVVEGNGYTF; CDR3nt: TGCAGCGTTGTAGAGGGTAATGGCTACACCTTC